The clone carrying this T cell receptor (beta chain) was seen a few times. As yet, its antigen is unknown. Relative to the germline gene, one junction end is altered; a read error may explain this. Germline loops: CDR1 LGHNA, CDR2 YNFKEQ. This CDR3 is built from 17 residues. This record comes from a study of response to subunit inactivated influenza vaccine. TCRdb independently ran MiXCR on the RT-PCR reads; one entry per CDR3 protein. Counted here are hundreds of thousands of distinct CDR3 sequences, 16% occurring once; the ten biggest clones make up about 3%. Study results and caveats: Authors proposed each seasonal influenza vaccination draws in few new T cells.

This chain uses TRBV4-2 with TRBJ2-1; TRBD2 agrees at 11 bases. This clonotype was obtained from a man between 50 and 69 years old who received an inactivated influenza vaccine. The material was CD4+ T cells sorted from PBMCs, obtained around 25 months after vaccination. The CDR3 coding sequence is TGTGCCAGCAGCCAAGATAGCGGGAGGGAATATTACAGTGAGCAGTTCTTC. The encoded protein is CASSQDSGREYYSEQFF.